This TCR beta chain stems from a study of shared clonotypes between healthy human individuals. Germline V gives CDR1 SGHDN, CDR2 FVKESK. After removal of 6 bases from V and 2 bases from J, the junction contained 7 bases not matched to a gene. The CDR3 is made up of 14 amino acids. Naive CD8 cells lacked CD45RO and underwent positive selection for CCR7, leaving out terminally differentiated effector memory CD45RA+ cells. As concerns this clone: Its antigen is undetermined.

Study outcomes and limitations: Among several donors, approximately 5% of naive CD4 clonotypes were found in common. Generation probabilities were higher for clonotypes shared across all four sorted-subset donors than for unshared ones.

Sequencing was performed with immunoSEQ multiplex PCR; in TCRdb, only in-frame clones are kept and a portion is missing. There are hundreds of thousands of clones in the sample; 90% to 95% occur only once, and approximately 24% lies in the top ten. The rearrangement joins TRBV14 to TRBJ2-7; 7 bases are a match to TRBD1. Sequencing was performed on naive CD8+ T cells sorted from blood. The receptor was derived from a man aged 25-45 years in good health. DNA for the CDR3: TGTGCCAGCAGTTGGGCTGGGACAGCCTACGAGCAGTACTTC. This encodes CASSWAGTAYEQYF.